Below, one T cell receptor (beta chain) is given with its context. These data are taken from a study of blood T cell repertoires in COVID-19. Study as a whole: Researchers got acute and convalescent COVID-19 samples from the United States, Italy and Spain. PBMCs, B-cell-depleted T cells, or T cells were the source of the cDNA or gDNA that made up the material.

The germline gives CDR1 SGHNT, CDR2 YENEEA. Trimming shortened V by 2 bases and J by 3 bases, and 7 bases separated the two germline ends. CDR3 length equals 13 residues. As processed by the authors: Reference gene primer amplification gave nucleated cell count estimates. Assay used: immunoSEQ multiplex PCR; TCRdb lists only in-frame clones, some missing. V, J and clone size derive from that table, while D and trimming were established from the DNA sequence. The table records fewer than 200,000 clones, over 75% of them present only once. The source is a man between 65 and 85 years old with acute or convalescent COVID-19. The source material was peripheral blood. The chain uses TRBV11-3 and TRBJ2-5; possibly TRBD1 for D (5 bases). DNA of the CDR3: TGTGCCAGCAGCTTAAGGGGTGAAGAGACCCAGTACTTC. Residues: CASSLRGEETQYF.